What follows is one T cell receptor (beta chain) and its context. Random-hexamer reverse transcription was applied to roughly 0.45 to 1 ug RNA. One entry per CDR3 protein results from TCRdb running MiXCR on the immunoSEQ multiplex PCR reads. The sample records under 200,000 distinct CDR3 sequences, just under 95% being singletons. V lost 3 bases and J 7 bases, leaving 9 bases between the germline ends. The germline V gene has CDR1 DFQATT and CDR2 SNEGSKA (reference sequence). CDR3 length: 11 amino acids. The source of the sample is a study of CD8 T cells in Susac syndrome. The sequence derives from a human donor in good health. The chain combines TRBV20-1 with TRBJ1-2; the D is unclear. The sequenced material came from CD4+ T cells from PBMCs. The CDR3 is CSARAAGGYTF. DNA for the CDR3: TGCAGTGCTAGGGCGGCCGGTGGCTACACCTTC.